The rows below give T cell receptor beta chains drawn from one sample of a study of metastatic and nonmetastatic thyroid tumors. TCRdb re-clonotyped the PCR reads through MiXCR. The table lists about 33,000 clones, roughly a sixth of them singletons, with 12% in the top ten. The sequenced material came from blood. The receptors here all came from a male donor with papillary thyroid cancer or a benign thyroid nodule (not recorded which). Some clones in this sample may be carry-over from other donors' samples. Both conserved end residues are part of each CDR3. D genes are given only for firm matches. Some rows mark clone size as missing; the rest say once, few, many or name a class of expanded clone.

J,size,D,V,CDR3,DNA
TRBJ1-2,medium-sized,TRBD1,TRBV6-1,CASTKASNAGGSSVGYTF,TGTGCCAGCACTAAAGCCTCTAACGCAGGGGGCTCATCGGTTGGCTACACCTTC
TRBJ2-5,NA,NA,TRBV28,CASSGRIRDPETQYF,TGTGCCAGCAGTGGGCGTATTAGGGATCCGGAGACCCAGTACTTC
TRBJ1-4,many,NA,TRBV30,CAWTLQGGKLFF,TGTGCCTGGACTTTACAGGGAGGAAAACTGTTTTTT
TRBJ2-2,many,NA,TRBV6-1,CASSFDRDWAFRELFF,TGTGCCAGCAGTTTCGACCGGGACTGGGCGTTCAGGGAGCTGTTTTTT
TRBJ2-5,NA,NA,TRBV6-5,CASSYQGGGKTQYF,TGTGCCAGCAGTTACCAAGGGGGTGGTAAGACCCAGTACTTC
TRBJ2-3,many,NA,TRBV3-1,CASSRRLGGTDTQYF,TGTGCCAGCAGCCGACGACTCGGAGGCACAGATACGCAGTATTTT
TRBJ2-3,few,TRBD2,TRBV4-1,CASSHGPSGSSTDTQYF,TGCGCCAGCAGCCACGGACCTAGCGGCTCGAGCACAGATACGCAGTATTTT
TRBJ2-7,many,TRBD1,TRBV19,CASSIGTAPQYF,TGTGCCAGTAGTATTGGGACAGCCCCCCAGTACTTC
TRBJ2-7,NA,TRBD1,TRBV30,CAWSRDRGSNEQYF,TGTGCCTGGAGTCGGGACAGGGGCTCCAACGAGCAGTACTTC
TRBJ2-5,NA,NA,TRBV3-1,CASSSSRSGPQETQYF,TGTGCCAGCAGCTCCAGTAGGAGCGGACCACAAGAGACCCAGTACTTC
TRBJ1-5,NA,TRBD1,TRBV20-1,CSARHRGYQPHHF,TGCAGTGCTAGACACAGGGGCTATCAGCCCCATCATTTT
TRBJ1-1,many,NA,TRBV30,CAWRRENTEAFF,TGTGCCTGGAGGAGGGAGAACACTGAAGCTTTCTTT
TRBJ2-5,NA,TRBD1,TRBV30,CAWFHPGQGASKTQYF,TGTGCCTGGTTTCACCCGGGACAGGGGGCCTCAAAGACCCAGTACTTC
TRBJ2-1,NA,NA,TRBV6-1,CASSSRVNEQFF,TGTGCCAGCAGTTCGCGGGTGAATGAGCAGTTCTTC
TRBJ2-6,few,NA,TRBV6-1,CASSGGGLSGANVLTF,TGTGCCAGCAGTGGAGGGGGACTTTCTGGGGCCAACGTCCTGACTTTC
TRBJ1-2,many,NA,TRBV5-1,CASCGDVTPYGYTF,TGCGCCAGCTGCGGGGACGTTACCCCCTATGGCTACACCTTC
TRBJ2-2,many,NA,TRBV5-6,CATSSQGFGELFF,TGTGCCACCTCTTCACAGGGCTTCGGGGAGCTGTTTTTT
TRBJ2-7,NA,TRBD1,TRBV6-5,CASSSAPGQGYEQYF,TGTGCCAGCAGTTCTGCCCCGGGACAGGGATACGAGCAGTACTTC
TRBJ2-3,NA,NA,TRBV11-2,CAISPPTGGLTDTQYF,TGTGCCATTAGCCCGCCAACCGGGGGACTCACAGATACGCAGTATTTT
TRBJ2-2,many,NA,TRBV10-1,CASSEDRLGELFF,TGCGCCAGCAGTGAGGACCGACTCGGGGAGCTGTTTTTT
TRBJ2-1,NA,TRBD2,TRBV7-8,CASSLGLSSGRASEQFF,TGTGCCAGCAGCTTAGGGCTCAGTAGCGGGAGGGCCAGTGAGCAGTTCTTC
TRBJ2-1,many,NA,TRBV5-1,CASSSRTVFGDEQFF,TGCGCCAGCAGCTCCAGGACAGTTTTTGGGGATGAGCAGTTCTTC
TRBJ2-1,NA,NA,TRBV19,CASRATDRSWGEQFF,TGTGCCAGTAGGGCGACCGACAGATCTTGGGGCGAGCAGTTCTTC
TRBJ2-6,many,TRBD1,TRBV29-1,CSVGQGAPRSGANVLTF,TGCAGCGTTGGACAGGGGGCGCCCCGCTCTGGGGCCAACGTCCTGACTTTC
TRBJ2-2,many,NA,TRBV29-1,CSAPGQYTGELFF,TGCAGCGCCCCCGGGCAGTACACCGGGGAGCTGTTTTTT
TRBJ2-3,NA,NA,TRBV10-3,CAIQGTDTQYF,TGTGCCATTCAGGGCACAGATACGCAGTATTTT
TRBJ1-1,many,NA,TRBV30,CAWSSAQFGGMNTEAFF,TGTGCCTGGAGTAGTGCACAATTCGGGGGGATGAACACTGAAGCTTTCTTT
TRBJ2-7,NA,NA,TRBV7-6,CAGMRRAVSYEQYF,TGTGCCGGTATGAGACGGGCAGTCTCCTACGAGCAGTACTTC
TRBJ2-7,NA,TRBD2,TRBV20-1,CSANKASGDYEQYF,TGCAGTGCTAACAAAGCTAGCGGAGACTACGAGCAGTACTTC
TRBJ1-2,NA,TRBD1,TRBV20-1,CSAKDRAGYGYTF,TGCAGTGCTAAGGACAGGGCGGGCTATGGCTACACCTTC
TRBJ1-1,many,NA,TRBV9,CASSTQVTDTEAFF,TGTGCCAGCAGCACACAGGTTACGGACACTGAAGCTTTCTTT
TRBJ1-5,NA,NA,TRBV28,CASSWTVNQPQHF,TGTGCCAGCAGTTGGACAGTCAATCAGCCCCAGCATTTT
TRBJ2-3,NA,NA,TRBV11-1,CASSDSAGSCGSKDTQYF,TGTGCCAGCAGCGATAGCGCCGGATCGTGCGGGTCGAAAGATACGCAGTATTTT
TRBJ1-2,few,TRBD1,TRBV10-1,CASSPGQGAYGYTF,TGCGCCAGCAGTCCGGGACAGGGTGCCTATGGCTACACCTTC
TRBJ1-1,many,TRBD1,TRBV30,CALGTGRTEAFF,TGTGCCTTAGGGACAGGACGGACAGAAGCTTTCTTT
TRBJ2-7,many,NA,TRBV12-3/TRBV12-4,CASSPTGNRYEQYF,TGTGCCAGCAGCCCCACAGGGAACCGCTACGAGCAGTACTTC
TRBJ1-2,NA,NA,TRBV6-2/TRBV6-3,CASSWGQGGYTF,TGTGCCAGCAGTTGGGGACAAGGTGGCTACACCTTC
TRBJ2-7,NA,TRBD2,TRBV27,CASSLADATYEQYF,TGTGCCAGCTCCCTAGCGGACGCTACCTACGAGCAGTACTTC
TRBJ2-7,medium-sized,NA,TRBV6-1,CASRRGDREYEQYF,TGTGCCAGCAGGCGGGGGGACAGGGAATACGAGCAGTACTTC
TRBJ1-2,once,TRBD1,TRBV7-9,CESSFTGTAYGYTF,TGTGAAAGCAGCTTTACCGGGACAGCCTATGGCTACACCTTC
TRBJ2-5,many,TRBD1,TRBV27,CASSLIGTAKETQYF,TGTGCCAGCAGTCTGATCGGGACAGCCAAAGAGACCCAGTACTTC
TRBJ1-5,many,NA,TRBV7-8,CASSLANRVDQPQHF,TGTGCCAGCAGCTTAGCAAACAGGGTTGATCAGCCCCAGCATTTT
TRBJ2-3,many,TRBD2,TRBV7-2,CASSLGGREEGYF,TGTGCCAGCAGCTTAGGGGGGCGGGAGGAAGGGTATTTT
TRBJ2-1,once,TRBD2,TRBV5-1,CASSLGASGNEQFF,TGCGCCAGCAGCTTGGGGGCTAGCGGGAATGAGCAGTTCTTC
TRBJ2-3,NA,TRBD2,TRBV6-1,CASSQLAGESTDTQYF,TGTGCCAGCAGTCAACTAGCGGGAGAGTCCACAGATACGCAGTATTTT
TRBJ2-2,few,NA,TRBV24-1,CATSDPGTVNTGELFF,TGTGCCACCAGTGATCCAGGGACCGTGAACACCGGGGAGCTGTTTTTT
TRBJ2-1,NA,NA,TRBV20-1,CSARDQATSNNEQFF,TGCAGTGCTAGAGATCAGGCGACATCAAACAATGAGCAGTTCTTC
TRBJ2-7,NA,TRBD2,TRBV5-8,CASSSRPGLAGVEQYF,TGTGCCAGCAGCTCACGACCGGGACTAGCGGGGGTCGAGCAGTACTTC
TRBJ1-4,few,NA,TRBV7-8,CASSLGLMSEKLFF,TGTGCCAGCAGCTTAGGCTTGATGAGCGAAAAACTGTTTTTT